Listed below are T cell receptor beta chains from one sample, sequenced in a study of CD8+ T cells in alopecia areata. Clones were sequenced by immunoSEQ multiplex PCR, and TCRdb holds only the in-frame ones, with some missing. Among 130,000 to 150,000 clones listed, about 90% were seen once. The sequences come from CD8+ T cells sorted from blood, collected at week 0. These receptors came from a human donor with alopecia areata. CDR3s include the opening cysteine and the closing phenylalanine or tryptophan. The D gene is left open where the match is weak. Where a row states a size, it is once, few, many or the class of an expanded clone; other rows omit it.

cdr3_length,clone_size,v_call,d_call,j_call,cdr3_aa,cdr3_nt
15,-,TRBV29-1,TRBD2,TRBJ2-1,CSANLRGSSYNEQFF,TGCAGCGCGAACTTGCGGGGGTCAAGCTACAATGAGCAGTTCTTC
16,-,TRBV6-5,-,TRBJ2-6,CASSYPDSSGANVLTF,TGTGCCAGCAGTTACCCTGACAGTTCTGGGGCCAACGTCCTGACTTTC
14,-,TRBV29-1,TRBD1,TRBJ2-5,CSVVDRVWEETQYF,TGCAGCGTTGTGGACAGGGTTTGGGAAGAGACCCAGTACTTC
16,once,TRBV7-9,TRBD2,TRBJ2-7,CASSPSPGLAAYEQYF,TGTGCCAGCAGTCCATCCCCGGGACTAGCCGCCTACGAGCAGTACTTC
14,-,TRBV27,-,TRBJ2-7,CASSVLASSYEQYF,TGTGCCAGCAGTGTCCTGGCTAGCTCCTACGAGCAGTACTTC
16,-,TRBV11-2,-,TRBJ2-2,CASSHTGPLVTGELFF,TGTGCCAGCAGCCATACAGGACCCCTTGTTACCGGGGAGCTGTTTTTT
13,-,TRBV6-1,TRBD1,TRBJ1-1,CASSQGARTEAFF,TGTGCCAGCAGTCAGGGGGCTCGGACTGAAGCTTTCTTT
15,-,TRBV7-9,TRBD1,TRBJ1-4,CASSPVGTENEKLFF,TGTGCCAGCAGCCCGGTCGGGACAGAAAATGAAAAACTGTTTTTT
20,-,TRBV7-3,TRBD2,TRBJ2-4,CASSLRLAPTLDLAKNIQYF,TGTGCCAGCAGCTTGAGACTAGCGCCTACGCTTGACCTAGCCAAAAACATTCAGTACTTC
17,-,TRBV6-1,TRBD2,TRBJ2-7,CASSEGLAGRGPYEQYF,TGTGCCAGCAGTGAAGGGCTAGCGGGACGAGGGCCCTACGAGCAGTACTTC
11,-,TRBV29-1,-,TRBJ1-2,CSVEGGNGYTF,TGCAGCGTTGAGGGGGGGAACGGCTACACCTTC
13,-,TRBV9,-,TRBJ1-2,CASSVGGDHGYTF,TGTGCCAGCAGCGTAGGGGGAGATCATGGCTACACCTTC
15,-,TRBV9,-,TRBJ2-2,CASSVSGTVTGELFF,TGTGCCAGCAGCGTATCAGGGACGGTCACCGGGGAGCTGTTTTTT
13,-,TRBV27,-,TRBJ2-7,CASSINRVREQYF,TGTGCCAGCAGTATCAACAGGGTTCGCGAGCAGTACTTC
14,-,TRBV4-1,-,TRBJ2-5,CASTLDVGQETQYF,TGCGCCAGCACCCTGGACGTTGGGCAAGAGACCCAGTACTTC
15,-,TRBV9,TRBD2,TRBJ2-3,CASSLLAGGADTQYF,TGTGCCAGCAGCTTACTAGCGGGGGGCGCAGATACGCAGTATTTT
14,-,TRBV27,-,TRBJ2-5,CASSLQTEQETQYF,TGTGCCAGCAGTCTTCAGACGGAACAAGAGACCCAGTACTTC
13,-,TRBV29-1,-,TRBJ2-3,CSVEKGITDTQYF,TGCAGCGTTGAAAAGGGGATCACAGATACGCAGTATTTT
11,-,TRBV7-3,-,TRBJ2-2,CASSGTGELFF,TGTGCCAGCAGTGGCACCGGGGAGCTGTTTTTT
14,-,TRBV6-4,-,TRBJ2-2,CASSDPGDTGELFF,TGTGCCAGCAGTGACCCAGGGGACACCGGGGAGCTGTTTTTT
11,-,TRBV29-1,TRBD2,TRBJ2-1,CSGREGDEQFF,TGCAGCGGGCGGGAGGGGGATGAGCAGTTCTTC
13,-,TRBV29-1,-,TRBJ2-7,CSVEETETYEQYF,TGCAGCGTTGAGGAAACGGAAACCTACGAGCAGTACTTC
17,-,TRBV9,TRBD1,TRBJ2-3,CASSVAQGADLTDTQYF,TGTGCCAGCAGCGTTGCCCAGGGGGCCGATCTAACAGATACGCAGTATTTT
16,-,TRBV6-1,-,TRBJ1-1,CASSEQAELMNTEAFF,TGTGCCAGCAGTGAACAGGCAGAGTTAATGAACACTGAAGCTTTCTTT
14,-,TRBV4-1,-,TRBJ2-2,CASSQGGYTGELFF,TGCGCCAGCAGCCAAGGGGGGTACACCGGGGAGCTGTTTTTT
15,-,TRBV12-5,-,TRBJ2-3,CASAGDSRTSDTQYF,TGTGCTAGTGCCGGGGACTCCCGGACATCAGATACGCAGTATTTT
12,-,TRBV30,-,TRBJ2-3,CAWSEDFNTQYF,TGTGCCTGGAGCGAGGACTTTAATACGCAGTATTTT
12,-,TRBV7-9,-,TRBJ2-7,CASSTGVYEQYF,TGTGCCAGCAGCACCGGGGTCTACGAGCAGTACTTC
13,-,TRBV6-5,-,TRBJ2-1,CASSDTANNEQFF,TGTGCCAGCAGTGACACGGCTAACAATGAGCAGTTCTTC
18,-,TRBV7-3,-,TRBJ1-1,CASSLMSSRRIEDTEAFF,TGTGCCAGCAGCTTAATGAGCAGCAGGAGGATAGAGGACACTGAAGCTTTCTTT
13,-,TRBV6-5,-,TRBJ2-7,CASSYPGIYEQYF,TGTGCCAGCAGTTATCCGGGCATCTACGAGCAGTACTTC
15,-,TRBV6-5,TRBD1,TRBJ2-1,CASSPGQGNLLEQFF,TGTGCCAGCAGTCCTGGACAGGGAAATTTGCTTGAGCAGTTCTTC
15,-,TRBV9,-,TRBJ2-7,CASSVAGGISYEQYF,TGTGCCAGCAGCGTAGCTGGCGGGATTAGCTACGAGCAGTACTTC
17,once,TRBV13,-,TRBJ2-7,CASSLMTGLEVTYEQYF,TGTGCCAGCAGCTTAATGACGGGGTTAGAGGTAACCTACGAGCAGTACTTC
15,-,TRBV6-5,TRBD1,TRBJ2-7,CASSDPGQVYYEQYF,TGTGCCAGCAGCGATCCGGGACAGGTATACTACGAGCAGTACTTC
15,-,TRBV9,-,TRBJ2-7,CASSVGWEPGYEQYF,TGTGCCAGCAGCGTAGGTTGGGAGCCGGGTTACGAGCAGTACTTC
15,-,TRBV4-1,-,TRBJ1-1,CASSLSRAGNTEAFF,TGCGCCAGCAGCCTAAGCCGGGCGGGGAACACTGAAGCTTTCTTT